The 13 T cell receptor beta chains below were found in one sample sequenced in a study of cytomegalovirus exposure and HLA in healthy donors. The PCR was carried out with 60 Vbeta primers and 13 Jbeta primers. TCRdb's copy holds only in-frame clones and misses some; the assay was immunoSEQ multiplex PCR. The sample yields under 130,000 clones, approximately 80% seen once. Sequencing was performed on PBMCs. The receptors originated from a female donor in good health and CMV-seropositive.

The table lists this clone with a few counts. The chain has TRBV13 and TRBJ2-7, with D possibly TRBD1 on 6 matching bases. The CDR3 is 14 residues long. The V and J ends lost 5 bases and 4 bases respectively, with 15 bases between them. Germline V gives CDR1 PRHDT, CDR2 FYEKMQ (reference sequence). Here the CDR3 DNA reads TGTGCCAGCAGCGTGCGGACAGCGGAGTACGAGCAGTACTTC. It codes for CASSVRTAEYEQYF.

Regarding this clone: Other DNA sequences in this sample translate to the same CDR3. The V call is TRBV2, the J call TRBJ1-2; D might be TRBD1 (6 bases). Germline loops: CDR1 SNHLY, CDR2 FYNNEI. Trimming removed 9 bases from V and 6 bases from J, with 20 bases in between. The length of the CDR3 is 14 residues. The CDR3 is CASSYLQGLDGYTF. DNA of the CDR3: TGTGCCAGTAGTTACTTACAGGGTCTTGATGGCTACACCTTC.

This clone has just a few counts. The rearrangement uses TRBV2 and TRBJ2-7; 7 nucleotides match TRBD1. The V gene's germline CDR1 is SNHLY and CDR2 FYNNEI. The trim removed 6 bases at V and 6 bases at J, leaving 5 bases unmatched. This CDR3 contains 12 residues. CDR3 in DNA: TGTGCCAGCAGAAGACAGGGTATCGAGCAGTACTTC. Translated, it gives CASRRQGIEQYF.

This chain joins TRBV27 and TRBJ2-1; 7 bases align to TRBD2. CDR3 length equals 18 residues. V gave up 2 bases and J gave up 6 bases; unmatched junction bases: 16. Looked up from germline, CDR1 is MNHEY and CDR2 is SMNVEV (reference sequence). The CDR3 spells CASSLRFGSGIFGNEQFF. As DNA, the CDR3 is TGTGCCAGCAGTTTAAGATTTGGGAGCGGGATCTTTGGCAATGAGCAGTTCTTC.

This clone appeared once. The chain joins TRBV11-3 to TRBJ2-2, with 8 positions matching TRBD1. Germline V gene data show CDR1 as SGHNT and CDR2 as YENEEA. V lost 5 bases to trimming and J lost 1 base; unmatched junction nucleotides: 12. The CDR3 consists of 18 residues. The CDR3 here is CASSPWTGNQMNTGELFF. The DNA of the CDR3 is TGTGCCAGCAGCCCGTGGACAGGGAACCAGATGAACACCGGGGAGCTGTTTTTT.

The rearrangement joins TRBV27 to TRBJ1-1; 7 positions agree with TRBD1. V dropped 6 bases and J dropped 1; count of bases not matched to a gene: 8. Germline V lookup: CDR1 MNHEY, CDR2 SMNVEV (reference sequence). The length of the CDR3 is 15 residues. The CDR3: CASSRRQGRNTEAFF. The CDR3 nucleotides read TGTGCCAGCAGCCGTAGACAGGGTCGGAACACTGAAGCTTTCTTT.

The CDR3 protein is CASSTLLGQFSYEQYF. CDR3 DNA sequence: TGTGCCAGCAGTACCCTCCTGGGACAGTTCTCCTACGAGCAGTACTTC. The rearrangement links TRBV27 to TRBJ2-7; 7 bases align to TRBD1. Per the germline V gene, CDR1 is MNHEY and CDR2 is SMNVEV (reference sequence). The CDR3 extends over 16 amino acids. Trimming removed 5 bases from V and 0 bases from J; junction bases left unmatched: 10.

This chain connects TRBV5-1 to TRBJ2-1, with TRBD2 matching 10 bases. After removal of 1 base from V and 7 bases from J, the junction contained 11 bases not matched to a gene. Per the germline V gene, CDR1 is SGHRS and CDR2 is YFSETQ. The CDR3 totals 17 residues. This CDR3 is CASSLSPSGRAPNEQFF. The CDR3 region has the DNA TGCGCCAGCAGCTTGAGCCCAAGCGGGAGGGCCCCGAATGAGCAGTTCTTC.

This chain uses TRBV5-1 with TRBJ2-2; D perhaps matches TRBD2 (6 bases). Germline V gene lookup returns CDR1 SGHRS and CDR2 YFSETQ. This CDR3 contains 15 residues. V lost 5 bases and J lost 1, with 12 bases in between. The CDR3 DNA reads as TGCGCCAGCAGGGGCGGGATGGGGAACACCGGGGAGCTGTTTTTT. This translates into CASRGGMGNTGELFF.

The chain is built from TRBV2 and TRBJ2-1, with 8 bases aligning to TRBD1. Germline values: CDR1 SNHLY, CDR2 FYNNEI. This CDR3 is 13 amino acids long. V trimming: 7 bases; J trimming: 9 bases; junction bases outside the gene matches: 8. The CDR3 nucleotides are TGTGCCAGCATCGGACAGGGTTTCGGTGAGCAGTTCTTC. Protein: CASIGQGFGEQFF.

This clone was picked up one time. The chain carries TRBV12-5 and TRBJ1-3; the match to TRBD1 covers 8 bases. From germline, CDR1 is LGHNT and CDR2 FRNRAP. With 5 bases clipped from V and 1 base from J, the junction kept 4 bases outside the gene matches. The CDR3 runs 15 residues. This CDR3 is CASGIQGDSGNTIYF. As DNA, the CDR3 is TGTGCTAGTGGTATACAGGGGGATTCTGGAAACACCATATATTTT.

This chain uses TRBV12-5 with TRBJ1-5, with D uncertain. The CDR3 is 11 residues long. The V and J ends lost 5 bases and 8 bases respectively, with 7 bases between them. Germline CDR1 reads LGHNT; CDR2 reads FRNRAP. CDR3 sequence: CASGPYEPQHF. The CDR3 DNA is TGTGCTAGTGGTCCCTATGAGCCCCAGCATTTT.

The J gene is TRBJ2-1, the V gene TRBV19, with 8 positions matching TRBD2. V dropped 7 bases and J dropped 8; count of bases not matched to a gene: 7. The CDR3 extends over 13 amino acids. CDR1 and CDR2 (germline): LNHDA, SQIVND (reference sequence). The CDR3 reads CASTGPGGDEQFF. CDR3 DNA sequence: TGTGCCAGTACTGGACCGGGGGGGGATGAGCAGTTCTTC.